This T cell receptor beta chain comes out of a study of blood T cell repertoires in COVID-19. The Seattle patients joined while their infection was active and were tracked longitudinally afterward. The method was immunoSEQ multiplex PCR; TCRdb's version includes in-frame clones alone and lacks a portion of them. The sample lists roughly 100,000 clones; 90% were seen once. Germline assignment: CDR1 SGHTA and CDR2 FQGNSA. The CDR3 contains 15 residues. The ends were cut back, 1 base at V and 8 bases at J, with 14 bases in the middle. Material for sequencing was peripheral blood. This chain connects TRBV7-2 to TRBJ1-4; tentative D call: TRBD1 (6 bases). This receptor was identified in a young man with COVID-19, enrolled during active disease. CDR3 sequence (DNA): TGTGCCAGCAGCTTAGGCCCCAGGGGTGACGAAAAACTGTTTTTT. This encodes CASSLGPRGDEKLFF.